This TCR beta chain was identified during a study of Ad26.COV2.S vaccination and SARS-CoV-2 variants. Study background: Of the COV1001 trial arms, the Ad26.COV2.S arm included the donor. Into the muscle, Ad26.COV2.S was dosed once or twice, 56 days apart.

Treatment given: roughly 18 received Ad26.COV2.S at low or high dose, single or two shots; about 5 received placebo; per-sample allocation not given. Sample collection was performed on day 63 after the first vaccine or placebo injection. Recruitment in Boston yielded a donor of adult age, 18-55 years. The table came from immunoSEQ multiplex PCR; TCRdb's copy has only in-frame clones and leaves some out. In the table there are about 420,000 clones, approximately 90% of which are singletons. Broader study findings: Comparability of non-spike TCR breadth was observed across vaccine and placebo recipients.

About this clone itself: Its antigen is not known.

The ends were cut back, 5 bases at V and 0 bases at J, with 8 bases in the middle. The V gene's germline CDR1 is GTSNPN and CDR2 SVGIG (reference sequence). There are 12 residues in the CDR3. The origin of this receptor is a person between 18 and 59 years old who received the Ad26.COV2.S COVID-19 vaccine or a placebo. The specimen comprised peripheral blood, sampled in a trial of Ad26.COV2.S vaccine versus placebo. The chain couples TRBV30 to TRBJ2-7; a possible D gene is TRBD1 (7 bases). CDR3 sequence reads: CAWQGGSYEQYF. Here the CDR3 DNA reads TGTGCCTGGCAGGGGGGCTCCTACGAGCAGTACTTC.